A single T cell receptor beta chain is shown here with its context. Its antigen remains unknown. The data were produced by immunoSEQ multiplex PCR, yet TCRdb's version contains in-frame clones alone and is incomplete. The sample lists 170,000 or so clones, approximately 90% occurring once. These data belong to a study of T cell responses to AZD1222 COVID-19 vaccine. Notes on the study in general: In a largely white British group with more females than males, clonal diversity was possibly underestimated. Spike-specific TCR breadth rose after two AZD1222 doses, and depth rose as well. After the peak T cell response, and only then, were repertoires sampled. Unmutated variant regions are reportedly the target of nearly half of TCRs that are spike-specific.

The J segment lost 4 bases and the V segment lost 1 base, leaving 9 bases of the junction unmatched. The CDR3 totals 16 residues. Germline V lookup: CDR1 SQVTM, CDR2 ANQGSEA. The chain has TRBV29-1 and TRBJ2-7, with 11 bases lining up with TRBD2. Sample: peripheral blood, taken on day 0 of AZD1222 vaccination. The TCR comes from an adult in good health. CDR3 sequence: CSVEGAGTSGDYEQYF. The CDR3 DNA reads TGCAGCGTTGAAGGGGCTGGGACTAGCGGCGATTACGAGCAGTACTTC.